The rows below give T cell receptor beta chains drawn from one sample of a study of OX40 agonist ivuxolimab in advanced cancers. The data were produced by immunoSEQ multiplex PCR, yet TCRdb's version contains in-frame clones alone and is incomplete. The sample lists 40,000 to 45,000 clones; approximately 80% were seen once. The sequences come from CD4+ or CD8+ T cells sorted from blood, collected in a trial of the OX40 agonist ivuxolimab. The receptors stem from an adult with an advanced solid tumor such as melanoma, head and neck, liver or kidney cancer. The CDR3 runs from the conserved cysteine through the conserved F or W. The order of the fields is clone size, V gene, J gene, D gene, CDR3 DNA, CDR3 protein. A D gene is named only where the DNA matches it firmly. A row's size may be missing; if present it is once, few, many or a size class.

NA	TRBV28	TRBJ1-3	TRBD1	TGTGCCAGCAGTTTGTGGTTGTGGAAGGGGGCTCACTCTGGAAACACCATATATTTT	CASSLWLWKGAHSGNTIYF
NA	TRBV7-3	TRBJ1-3	TRBD1	TGTGCCAGCAGCCTTGACAGGGGAGACACCATATATTTT	CASSLDRGDTIYF
NA	TRBV27	TRBJ2-7	NA	TGTGCCAGCAGTTTAAAGGGCGACTACGAGCAGTACTTC	CASSLKGDYEQYF
NA	TRBV6-6	TRBJ2-7	NA	TGTGCCGGCGCAACGCGGACAGCTAACCCCTACGAGCAGTACTTC	CAGATRTANPYEQYF
NA	TRBV19	TRBJ2-1	NA	TGTGCCAGTAGTATACAAGCGTCCTCCTACAATGAGCAGTTCTTC	CASSIQASSYNEQFF
NA	TRBV7-2	TRBJ2-3	TRBD1	TGTGCCAGCAGCTCGGGGGGACAGGGGGCGAGTTGGTATACGCAGTATTTT	CASSSGGQGASWYTQYF
NA	TRBV19	TRBJ1-1	NA	TGTGCCAGTAGTATGAGGGGGGACACTGAAGCTTTCTTT	CASSMRGDTEAFF
NA	TRBV9	TRBJ2-1	TRBD2	TGTGCCAGCACAAAGGGGACTAGCGGGAGCGATGAGCAGTTCTTC	CASTKGTSGSDEQFF
NA	TRBV6-5	TRBJ1-1	NA	TGTGCCCGTGTTAACGTTTCTGAAGCTTTCTTT	CARVNVSEAFF
NA	TRBV6-5	TRBJ1-3	TRBD1	TGTGCCAGCAGTTACTCCGGGACAGACTCTGGAAACACCATATATTTT	CASSYSGTDSGNTIYF
NA	TRBV11-3	TRBJ2-3	NA	TGTGCCAGCAGCTCCGTCACCGGGGCTAGCACAGATACGCAGTATTTT	CASSSVTGASTDTQYF
NA	TRBV6-5	TRBJ1-1	NA	TGTGCCAGCAGAAGGGGGGGGACGGGGACTGAAGCTTTCTTT	CASRRGGTGTEAFF
NA	TRBV29-1	TRBJ2-3	NA	TGCAGCGTTGATCGGGGGTCAGTAGTGAAGTATTTT	CSVDRGSVVKYF
NA	TRBV12-5	TRBJ2-1	NA	TGTGCTAGTGGTTTGTCCCCGAAAGCCAGGGATGAGCAGTTCTTC	CASGLSPKARDEQFF
NA	TRBV6-1	TRBJ2-4	TRBD1	TGTGCCAGCAGTGCCGGGCAGGGGGCAGCCAAAAACATTCAGTACTTC	CASSAGQGAAKNIQYF
NA	TRBV9	TRBJ2-1	NA	TGTGCCAGCAGCGTAGCGGGAGACTCCTACAATGAGCAGTTCTTC	CASSVAGDSYNEQFF
NA	TRBV9	TRBJ2-3	TRBD2	TGTGCCAGCAGCGTAGGTGGCGGGACTAAGCCTTCAGATACGCAGTATTTT	CASSVGGGTKPSDTQYF
NA	TRBV6-1	TRBJ1-6	NA	TGTGCCAGCAGTGTCCTGGGGTATTCACCCCTCCACTTT	CASSVLGYSPLHF
NA	TRBV19	TRBJ1-5	TRBD1	TGTGCCAGTAGCCGGACAGGGCCTAGCAATCAGCCCCAGCATTTT	CASSRTGPSNQPQHF
NA	TRBV6-6	TRBJ1-4	NA	TGTGCCAGCAGTCGGGACTATAATGAAAAACTGTTTTTT	CASSRDYNEKLFF
NA	TRBV11-2	TRBJ1-3	NA	TGTGCCAGCAGCTTAGGGGTTCTCCCTGGAAACACCATATATTTT	CASSLGVLPGNTIYF
NA	TRBV5-1	TRBJ1-6	NA	TGCGCCAGCAGCTTGGCCAGCCAGGATAATTCACCCCTCCACTTT	CASSLASQDNSPLHF
NA	TRBV21-1	TRBJ1-5	NA	TGTGCCAGCAGCAAAGCCGAGGTGGTCCCCGGCTTTGGGAATCAGCCCCAGCATTTT	CASSKAEVVPGFGNQPQHF
NA	TRBV5-1	TRBJ1-1	NA	TGCGCCAGCAGGCCTTTAACAGCGAACACTGAAGCTTTCTTT	CASRPLTANTEAFF
NA	TRBV4-1	TRBJ2-5	TRBD1	TGCGCCAGCAGCCAGTCGGGACAGCTAGGGGAGACCCAGTACTTC	CASSQSGQLGETQYF
once	TRBV6-1	TRBJ2-7	NA	TGTGCCAGCAGATTTGAGAGGTTGGGCTCCTACGAGCAGTACTTC	CASRFERLGSYEQYF
NA	TRBV4-1	TRBJ1-4	TRBD1	TGCGCCAGCAGCCAAGATCGTCTCCTGGACAGGGGAACCGCAACTAATGAAAAACTGTTTTTT	CASSQDRLLDRGTATNEKLFF
NA	TRBV5-1	TRBJ2-7	TRBD2	TGCGCCAGCAGCCTCGGGACTAGCGGAATCTACGAGCAGTACTTC	CASSLGTSGIYEQYF
few	TRBV5-1	TRBJ2-2	TRBD2	TGCGCCAGCAGCTTGGATGCTAGCGGGGGCACCGGGGAGCTGTTTTTT	CASSLDASGGTGELFF
NA	TRBV6-4	TRBJ1-6	NA	TGTGCCAGCAGTGTATCACCCGGTAATTCACCCCTCCACTTT	CASSVSPGNSPLHF
NA	TRBV12-5	TRBJ2-2	NA	TGTGCTAGTGGTTTGTCCGGCTTCCCCGGGGAGCTGTTTTTT	CASGLSGFPGELFF
few	TRBV19	TRBJ2-2	NA	TGTGCCAGTAGTATGTGGGGACTGAACACCGGGGAGCTGTTTTTT	CASSMWGLNTGELFF
NA	TRBV30	TRBJ1-2	NA	TGTGCCTGTCGATGGGTTAGACCGGGTCTGTCCTATGGCTACACCTTC	CACRWVRPGLSYGYTF
NA	TRBV27	TRBJ2-7	TRBD2	TGTGCCAGCAGTGAGCGGGGGGCCTCGGGTCGGCAGTACTTC	CASSERGASGRQYF
few	TRBV9	TRBJ2-2	TRBD2	TGTGCCAGCAGGGGACTAGCGAGGTGGACCGGGGAGCTGTTTTTT	CASRGLARWTGELFF
NA	TRBV18	TRBJ2-2	TRBD2	TGTGCCAGCTCGCTAGCGGGAGTTTCCGGGGAGCTGTTTTTT	CASSLAGVSGELFF
NA	TRBV18	TRBJ1-3	NA	TGTGCCAGCTCACCACCTCTTAGCTCTGGAAACACCATATATTTT	CASSPPLSSGNTIYF
NA	TRBV4-1	TRBJ1-6	NA	TGCGCCAGCAGCCAAGTCGGCAGGGTGTCACCCCTCCACTTT	CASSQVGRVSPLHF
NA	TRBV28	TRBJ1-5	TRBD1	TGTGCCAGCAGTCCCAGGGGGGTAGCGAATCAGCCCCAGCATTTT	CASSPRGVANQPQHF
NA	TRBV19	TRBJ2-1	NA	TGTGCCAGTAGTATAACGGGTAGCTCCTACAATGAGCAGTTCTTC	CASSITGSSYNEQFF
NA	TRBV11-2	TRBJ2-1	NA	TGTGCCAGCAGCTTAGCTGCTACATGGGGCAATGAGCAGTTCTTC	CASSLAATWGNEQFF
NA	TRBV28	TRBJ1-5	NA	TGTGCCAGCCGGACCCATAGCAATCAGCCCCAGCATTTT	CASRTHSNQPQHF
once	TRBV7-3	TRBJ2-3	TRBD2	TGTGCCAGCAGCTCCGGTGGGAGCGGGAATGCCCCAGTGACAGATACGCAGTATTTT	CASSSGGSGNAPVTDTQYF